The next 21 T cell receptor beta chains were all read from a single sample in a study of T cell changes during pregnancy in multiple sclerosis. Measured with immunoSEQ multiplex PCR; TCRdb has only the in-frame clones, and not every one. This repertoire shows roughly 97,000 clones, roughly nine tenths found once; its top ten account for just over 0.75%. The sample consisted of peripheral blood, taken in the second trimester of pregnancy. These receptors came from a female donor in good health, enrolled as a control in a pregnancy study.

The chain has TRBV6-1 and TRBJ2-7; 7 bases fit TRBD2. The trim removed 4 bases at V and 3 bases at J, leaving 0 bases unmatched. The CDR3 has 12 residues. The V gene's germline CDR1 is MNHNS and CDR2 SASEGT. The CDR3 DNA follows: TGTGCCAGCAGTGGGGGGGGCTACGAGCAGTACTTC. Translating it yields CASSGGGYEQYF.

This clone appeared once. The junction and the germline gene differ at one end; a read error may be behind it. The chain combines TRBV4-1 with TRBJ2-3, with D possibly being TRBD2 (6 bases). This CDR3 comprises 15 residues. From germline, CDR1 is MGHRA and CDR2 YSYEKL. The CDR3 sequence is CASSQGDRAWGGRDF. The CDR3 DNA reads TGCGCCAGCAGCCAAGGGGATAGGGCCTGGGGAGGTAGGGATTTT.

The genes are TRBV7-9 and TRBJ1-4, with D perhaps matching TRBD1 (5 bases). Deletions cut 1 base from V and 4 bases from J, with 13 bases between. The germline CDR1 and CDR2 sequences are SEHNR and FQNEAQ (reference sequence). This CDR3 spans 16 amino acids. This chain's CDR3 is CASSLGGHTGNEKLFF. CDR3 DNA: TGTGCCAGCAGCTTAGGGGGCCATACGGGTAATGAAAAACTGTTTTTT.

The chain has TRBV9 and TRBJ1-2, with 8 positions matching TRBD1. Germline CDR1 is SGDLS and CDR2 is YYNGEE. Unmatched junction bases numbered 19, after V lost 0 bases and J lost 6 bases. This CDR3 has 19 residues. The DNA of the CDR3 is TGTGCCAGCAGCGTAGGGGGCGGTGGGGGACAGGATGTGAGGAATGGCTACACCTTC. It specifies CASSVGGGGGQDVRNGYTF.

Turning to this clone: A much more abundant neighbour one base away suggests this may be a read error. CDR3 DNA sequence: TGTGCCAGCAGTGACACTAGCGGGGGGGCCAATGAGCAGTTCTTC. It translates to CASSDTSGGANEQFF. This chain joins TRBV6-4 and TRBJ2-1; 13 nucleotides align to TRBD2. V was clipped by 2 bases and J by 6 bases; unmatched bases: 1. The CDR3 spans 15 residues. Germline V CDR1 and CDR2: MRHNA, SNTAGT.

This chain links TRBV7-8 with TRBJ1-1; 9 nucleotides align to TRBD1. Germline CDR1 is SGHVS and CDR2 is FQNEAQ. J gave up 4 bases and V 2 bases, and 2 bases lay outside the gene matches. CDR3 length: 14 residues. CDR3 region: CASSLLTGGTEAFF. CDR3 nucleotide sequence: TGTGCCAGCAGCTTACTGACAGGGGGCACTGAAGCTTTCTTT.

This chain connects TRBV4-1 to TRBJ1-6; 10 bases agree with TRBD1. The ends lost 1 base at V and 8 bases at J; junction bases unmatched: 2. The CDR3 runs 15 residues. CDR1 and CDR2 (germline): MGHRA, YSYEKL. The DNA for the CDR3 is TGCGCCAGCAGCCAAGGACAGGGGGCTGATTCACCCCTCCACTTT. As protein: CASSQGQGADSPLHF.

The rearrangement links TRBV6-1 to TRBJ1-1; D may be TRBD1 (5 bases). This CDR3 has 13 residues. Germline V gene data show CDR1 as MNHNS and CDR2 as SASEGT. Trimming removed 9 bases at V and 2 bases at J, with 13 bases between. The DNA of the CDR3 is TGTGCCAGTTACCGGGACTCCAACACTGAAGCTTTCTTT. Translated, it gives CASYRDSNTEAFF.

The rearrangement joins TRBV6-6 to TRBJ1-6; 8 bases align to TRBD1. J gave up 8 bases and V 0 bases, and 0 bases lay outside the gene matches. This CDR3 comprises 14 residues. Germline V gene sequence: CDR1 MNHNY, CDR2 SVGAGI (reference sequence). The CDR3 DNA sequence: TGTGCCAGCAGTTACTCGACAGGGGATTCACCCCTCCACTTT. Encoded protein: CASSYSTGDSPLHF.

A single count supports this clone. The chain couples TRBV19 to TRBJ2-4; 9 bases match TRBD1. The CDR3 loop spans 17 amino acids. V was clipped by 6 bases and J by 7 bases; unmatched bases: 16. From germline, CDR1 is LNHDA and CDR2 SQIVND (reference sequence). The CDR3, as DNA: TGTGCCAGTAGCACCAGGACAGGGGTTCTGATGGTTAACATTCAGTACTTC. Residues: CASSTRTGVLMVNIQYF.

V gene TRBV7-9 combines with J gene TRBJ2-1; perhaps TRBD1 as D (5 bases). Germline CDR1 and CDR2: SEHNR and FQNEAQ (reference sequence). CDR3 length: 15 residues. The germline V and J ends were trimmed by 1 base and 1 base, with 8 bases remaining between them. CDR3 coding DNA: TGTGCCAGCAGCTTAGGTCAGGGTTCCTACAATGAGCAGTTCTTC. Protein sequence: CASSLGQGSYNEQFF.

The chain has TRBV11-2 and TRBJ1-2; possibly TRBD1 for D (6 bases). This CDR3 comprises 15 residues. V was shortened by 5 bases and J by 4 bases, with 17 bases between the two germline ends. CDR1 and CDR2 from the germline V gene are SGHAT and FQNNGV. The CDR3 loop is CASSREAGAGYGYTF. The CDR3 nucleotides are TGTGCCAGCAGCCGCGAGGCAGGGGCAGGCTATGGCTACACCTTC.

The J gene is TRBJ2-3, the V gene TRBV6-5; D gene ambiguous. Trimming took off 2 bases at V and 1 base at J, with 10 bases between the two ends. Germline V lookup: CDR1 MNHEY, CDR2 SVGAGI. The CDR3 runs 15 residues. Here the CDR3 DNA reads TGTGCCAGCAGTTACAGCGCCGGTGGCACAGATACGCAGTATTTT. Translating gives CASSYSAGGTDTQYF.

The chain recombines TRBV5-1 with TRBJ2-1, with D possibly matching TRBD1 (6 bases). Trimming left V 5 bases short and J 5 bases short, with 11 bases between. The length of the CDR3 is 13 residues. Germline loops: CDR1 SGHRS, CDR2 YFSETQ. The CDR3 DNA reads as TGCGCCAGCAGTACCGGGACAAACAATGAGCAGTTCTTC. This gives the protein CASSTGTNNEQFF.

The rearrangement uses TRBV6-1 and TRBJ2-3, with 14 bases aligning to TRBD2. CDR3 length: 15 amino acids. V trimming: 3 bases; J trimming: 4 bases; junction bases outside the gene matches: 0. The germline CDR1 and CDR2 sequences are MNHNS and SASEGT. CDR3 sequence (DNA): TGTGCCAGCAGTGAGACTAGCGGGGGGGCAGATACGCAGTATTTT. Residues: CASSETSGGADTQYF.

This sequence joins TRBV4-1 and TRBJ1-1; D ambiguous. This CDR3 spans 15 amino acids. The germline V and J ends were trimmed by 4 bases and 0 bases, with 12 bases remaining between them. CDR1 and CDR2 (germline): MGHRA, YSYEKL. CDR3 sequence: CASSRERAVNTEAFF. The CDR3, as DNA: TGCGCCAGCAGCCGGGAGAGGGCGGTGAACACTGAAGCTTTCTTT.

J is TRBJ1-2 and V is TRBV5-1; 10 bases align to TRBD1. This CDR3 has 14 amino acids. The germline V gene has CDR1 SGHRS and CDR2 YFSETQ. V lost 1 base, J lost 6 bases, and 3 bases stayed unmatched. The CDR3 DNA is TGCGCCAGCAGCTTGCGGGGACAGGGGCATGGCTACACCTTC. Encoded protein: CASSLRGQGHGYTF.

Here the CDR3 reads CASSLSTGLTDTQYF. The CDR3 nucleotides are TGCGCCAGCAGCTTGTCAACGGGACTCACAGATACGCAGTATTTT. V is TRBV5-1 and J is TRBJ2-3, with D perhaps matching TRBD2 (6 bases). Trimming shortened V by 1 base and J by 2 bases, and 11 bases separated the two germline ends. Germline loops: CDR1 SGHRS, CDR2 YFSETQ. This CDR3 is 15 amino acids long. The whole variable domain, remainder taken from reference TRBV5-1 and TRBJ2-3, is KAGVTQTPRYLIKTRGQQVTLSCSPISGHRSVSWYQQTPGQGLQFLFEYFSETQRNKGNFPGRFSGRQFSNSRSEMNVSTLELGDSALYLCASSLSTGLTDTQYFGPGTRLTVL.

This chain links TRBV29-1 with TRBJ2-1, with TRBD1 matching over 9 bases. V shed 5 bases, J shed 3 bases, and the junction held 8 bases outside the gene matches. CDR3 length equals 15 residues. The germline CDR1 and CDR2 sequences are SQVTM and ANQGSEA. CDR3: CSVPKRTGVYNEQFF. The CDR3 DNA reads as TGCAGCGTTCCTAAAAGGACAGGGGTCTACAATGAGCAGTTCTTC.

The J gene is TRBJ1-3, the V gene TRBV27; the D is unclear. V lost 3 bases and J 5 bases, leaving 11 bases between the germline ends. Per the germline V gene, CDR1 is MNHEY and CDR2 is SMNVEV (reference sequence). The CDR3 extends over 14 amino acids. The DNA for the CDR3 is TGTGCCAGCAGTTTTTCTGGGAGCAGAAACACCATATATTTT. Translating it yields CASSFSGSRNTIYF.

This clone was seen a handful of times. The chain carries TRBV6-1 and TRBJ2-7; 9 positions match TRBD2. The V and J ends lost 11 bases and 2 bases, in that order; junction bases with no gene match: 7. The CDR3 is 13 residues long. Germline V gives CDR1 MNHNS, CDR2 SASEGT. The CDR3 DNA reads as TGTGCCGGGGGAAGCGGGGGGACCTACGAGCAGTACTTC. This sequence encodes CAGGSGGTYEQYF.